One sample yielded the 20 T cell receptor beta chains listed below, sequenced in a study of T cell repertoires in cytomegalovirus infection. What these receptors recognize is not known. TCRdb used MiXCR to reprocess the reads, holding one entry per CDR3 protein. Among roughly 280,000 distinct CDR3 sequences listed, 20% to 25% were seen once. Sequencing used cultured PBMCs, obtained from culture after CMV antigen stimulation. The receptors derive from a human donor in good health (CMV status not recorded). Some clones in this sample may be carry-over from other donors' samples.

This chain links TRBV6-5 with TRBJ2-1, with 10 bases identical to TRBD1. V lost 2 bases, J lost 8 bases, and 12 bases stayed unmatched. CDR1 and CDR2 (germline): MNHEY, SVGAGI. The CDR3 sequence is 17 residues long. This chain's CDR3 is CASSYPSRDRGAYEQFF. For the CDR3, the DNA is TGTGCCAGCAGTTACCCAAGCCGGGACAGGGGCGCCTATGAGCAGTTCTTC.

This clonotype came up a few times. The genes are TRBV28 and TRBJ2-7; 8 nucleotides align to TRBD2. With 8 bases clipped from V and 2 bases from J, the junction kept 5 bases outside the gene matches. Germline V gives CDR1 MDHEN, CDR2 SYDVKM. The CDR3 covers 13 residues. The CDR3 DNA follows: TGTGCCAGCCAAGCGGGAGCGACCTACGAGCAGTACGTC. Translation gives CASQAGATYEQYV.

The V call is TRBV19, the J call TRBJ2-1, with D perhaps TRBD2 (6 bases). The germline CDR1 and CDR2 sequences are LNHDA and SQIVND (reference sequence). With 5 bases removed from V and 2 bases from J, the gap between germline ends came to 16 bases. The CDR3 loop spans 16 amino acids. CDR3 loop: CASSPLGLATYNEQFF. CDR3 DNA sequence: TGTGCCAGTAGTCCTTTGGGACTCGCGACCTACAATGAGCAGTTCTTC.

V gene TRBV2 combines with J gene TRBJ2-1; TRBD2 agrees at 9 bases. Germline CDR1 is SNHLY and CDR2 is FYNNEI. With V trimmed by 6 bases and J by 9 bases, 15 bases remained unmatched. The CDR3 runs 16 residues. The CDR3 DNA is TGTGCCAGCAGGGGATTCATCGGGACTAGCTGGGGTGAGCAGTTCTTC. This sequence encodes CASRGFIGTSWGEQFF.

For this clonotype: This could be a read error, since a much larger clone is one nucleotide away. The chain has TRBV7-2 and TRBJ2-7, with TRBD2 matching over 11 bases. This CDR3 is 15 amino acids long. The trim removed 5 bases at V and 7 bases at J, leaving 10 bases unmatched. Germline V gives CDR1 SGHTA, CDR2 FQGNSA. The CDR3 DNA follows: TGTGCCAGCAGCCCGGGACTAGCGGAAGCGGAAGAGCAGTACTTC. Encoded protein: CASSPGLAEAEEQYF. Full variable domain (outside the CDR3, taken from reference TRBV7-2 and TRBJ2-7): GAGVSQSPSNKVTEKGKDVELRCDPISGHTALYWYRQSLGQGLEFLIYFQGNSAPDKSGLPSDRFSAERTGGSVSTLTIQRTQQEDSAVYLCASSPGLAEAEEQYFGPGTRLTVT.

The rearrangement uses TRBV19 and TRBJ1-5, with unresolved D. This CDR3 comprises 15 residues. Germline lookup yields CDR1 LNHDA and CDR2 SQIVND (reference sequence). V gave up 5 bases and J gave up 0 bases, with 11 bases separating them. CDR3 region: CASSLSANSNQPQHF. CDR3 bases: TGTGCCAGTAGTCTCTCGGCGAATAGCAATCAGCCCCAGCATTTT.

This clonotype was detected many times. This chain joins TRBV19 and TRBJ2-6; 7 bases are shared with TRBD1. CDR1 is LNHDA and CDR2 is SQIVND in the germline V gene (reference sequence). CDR3 length: 19 residues. V gave up 1 base and J gave up 0 bases; unmatched junction bases: 9. CDR3 sequence reads: CASSIGPGTENSGANVLTF. In DNA, the CDR3 is TGTGCCAGTAGTATAGGGCCTGGGACAGAAAACTCTGGGGCCAACGTCCTGACTTTC.

J is TRBJ1-1 and V is TRBV6-6; D is possibly TRBD1 (6 bases). The CDR3 has 14 amino acids. Looked up from germline, CDR1 is MNHNY and CDR2 is SVGAGI (reference sequence). Trimming shortened V by 0 bases and J by 4 bases, and 9 bases separated the two germline ends. The CDR3 nucleotides read TGTGCCAGCAGTTACTCGCAGGGGACCACTGAAGCTTTCTTT. Its translation: CASSYSQGTTEAFF.

This clonotype was recorded many times. The CDR3 nucleotides read TGTGCCAGCAGCATAGGGACTAGCGGGGGGTCCTACGAGCAGTACTTC. Residues: CASSIGTSGGSYEQYF. The genes are TRBV7-8 and TRBJ2-7; 15 bases are shared with TRBD2. The CDR3 runs 16 residues. Trimming cost V 5 bases and J 1 base; bases outside gene matches: 3. Germline loops: CDR1 SGHVS, CDR2 FQNEAQ.

Many counts were recorded for this clonotype. This chain joins TRBV4-1 and TRBJ1-3; 7 bases align to TRBD1. V gave up 4 bases and J gave up 6 bases; unmatched junction bases: 15. This CDR3 spans 17 amino acids. From germline, CDR1 is MGHRA and CDR2 YSYEKL. The CDR3 DNA sequence: TGCGCCAGCAGCCCAAGGGACAGAGGGGCGGATGTAAACACCATATATTTT. Translation gives CASSPRDRGADVNTIYF.

This clonotype showed up many times. The chain recombines TRBV7-2 with TRBJ1-2, with a weak D call TRBD1 (5 bases). Germline V gene data show CDR1 as SGHTA and CDR2 as FQGNSA. V lost 0 bases to trimming and J lost 4 bases, with 24 bases between them. The CDR3 runs to 19 residues. CDR3 amino acids: CASSLAPDGPRWGIYGYTF. CDR3 nucleotide sequence: TGTGCCAGCAGCTTAGCGCCCGACGGACCACGGTGGGGGATCTATGGCTACACCTTC.

The chain recombines TRBV19 with TRBJ2-7, with TRBD2 as a possible D gene (6 bases). The CDR3 runs 14 residues. The ends were cut back, 7 bases at V and 2 bases at J, with 15 bases in the middle. CDR1 and CDR2 (germline): LNHDA, SQIVND (reference sequence). As DNA, the CDR3 is TGTGCCAGTAAAGTTGACGGGGGAACCTACGAGCAGTACTTC. It specifies CASKVDGGTYEQYF.

There are many counts of this clonotype. V usage is TRBV11-3 and J usage is TRBJ1-3, with 8 bases identical to TRBD1. Trimming cost V 4 bases and J 0 bases; bases outside gene matches: 8. The CDR3 is 17 residues long. Germline V gives CDR1 SGHNT, CDR2 YENEEA. The CDR3 region is CASSSEDRGSSGNTIYF. As DNA, the CDR3 is TGTGCCAGCAGCTCCGAAGACAGGGGAAGCTCTGGAAACACCATATATTTT. Supplemented by reference TRBV11-3 and TRBJ1-3, the full variable domain reads EAGVVQSPRYKIIEKKQPVAFWCNPISGHNTLYWYLQNLGQGPELLIRYENEEAVDDSQLPKDRFSAERLKGVDSTLKIQPAELGDSAVYLCASSSEDRGSSGNTIYFGEGSWLTVV.

This clonotype has more than one count but fewer than ten. J is TRBJ1-2 and V is TRBV19; 9 nucleotides line up with TRBD1. CDR1 LNHDA and CDR2 SQIVND come from the germline V gene (reference sequence). This CDR3 has 13 residues. With V trimmed by 4 bases and J by 8 bases, 5 bases remained unmatched. CDR3 loop: CASSNRGRRGYTF. The CDR3 nucleotides are TGTGCCAGTAGTAACAGGGGGCGAAGAGGCTACACCTTC.

This clonotype was found many times. V usage is TRBV7-6 and J usage is TRBJ2-6, with D uncertain. This CDR3 has 14 residues. The germline V gene has CDR1 SGHVS and CDR2 FNYEAQ. V was cut by 5 bases and J by 0 bases, with 5 bases left in between. The CDR3 spells CASSADSGANVLTF. CDR3 coding DNA: TGTGCCAGCAGCGCAGACTCTGGGGCCAACGTCCTGACTTTC.

This clonotype was detected many times. In nucleotides, the CDR3 is TGTGCCAGCAGCCCCCCGGGACTCGGAGGGGGCGGGGAGCTGTTTTTT. Translated: CASSPPGLGGGGELFF. The gene calls are TRBV7-2 and TRBJ2-2; D assignment may be TRBD1 or TRBD2 (6 bases each). The V and J ends lost 5 bases and 7 bases respectively, with 20 bases between them. This CDR3 has 16 amino acids. CDR1 and CDR2 from the germline V gene are SGHTA and FQGNSA. Supplemented by reference TRBV7-2 and TRBJ2-2, the full variable domain reads GAGVSQSPSNKVTEKGKDVELRCDPISGHTALYWYRQSLGQGLEFLIYFQGNSAPDKSGLPSDRFSAERTGGSVSTLTIQRTQQEDSAVYLCASSPPGLGGGGELFFGEGSRLTVL.

This rearrangement joins TRBV25-1 to TRBJ2-5, with no clear D. Trimming took off 5 bases at V and 2 bases at J, with 18 bases between the two ends. Germline CDR1 and CDR2: MGHDK and SYGVNS. The CDR3 covers 16 residues. The DNA for the CDR3 is TGTGCCAGCAGTCCCACCTCTCGGAGCTCACAAGAGACCCAGTACTTC. Translated, it gives CASSPTSRSSQETQYF.

This clonotype has just a few counts. V is TRBV2 and J is TRBJ2-5, with D possibly TRBD2 on 6 matching bases. CDR1 and CDR2 from the germline V gene are SNHLY and FYNNEI. Trimming took 2 bases from V and 10 from J, leaving 8 bases between them. The CDR3 consists of 11 residues. The CDR3 DNA follows: TGTGCCAGCAGTGAATTGACTAGCCAGTACTTC. It specifies CASSELTSQYF.

The sample holds many counts of this clonotype. The rearrangement uses TRBV7-2 and TRBJ2-5, with 9 nucleotides matching TRBD1. CDR1 SGHTA and CDR2 FQGNSA come from the germline V gene. The CDR3 totals 14 residues. The trim removed 6 bases at V and 5 bases at J, leaving 7 bases unmatched. In DNA form, the CDR3 reads TGTGCCAGCAGATTTACAGGGGGCGGTGAGACCCAGTACTTC. It is translated as CASRFTGGGETQYF. The variable domain in full, with the rest retrieved from reference TRBV7-2 and TRBJ2-5, is GAGVSQSPSNKVTEKGKDVELRCDPISGHTALYWYRQSLGQGLEFLIYFQGNSAPDKSGLPSDRFSAERTGGSVSTLTIQRTQQEDSAVYLCASRFTGGGETQYFGPGTRLLVL.

There are a few counts of this clonotype. This chain connects TRBV7-2 to TRBJ1-6, with D possibly being TRBD1 (6 bases). Trimming pared 5 bases from V and 11 bases from J, leaving 19 bases between. Germline V gene lookup returns CDR1 SGHTA and CDR2 FQGNSA. The CDR3 extends over 15 amino acids. The CDR3 sequence: CASSPHGQPGTPLHF. CDR3 bases: TGTGCCAGCAGCCCTCACGGACAGCCGGGGACACCCCTCCACTTT.